This TCR beta chain is drawn from a study of cytomegalovirus exposure and HLA in healthy donors (dated by TCRdb to 2016 to 2017). Background on the whole study: An earlier analysis of roughly 500 of the donors reported about 290 Gb of sequence data and 117 million unique TCR beta sequences from about 180 million T cells. The aim of the study was to test whether cataloging public T cell receptors could identify signatures of past pathogen exposure. The later analysis used no new phenotypic data to find candidate immune exposures, relying instead on TCR beta sequences and their occurrence across donors. The T cell repertoires of 666 subjects were profiled by immunosequencing and related to cytomegalovirus serostatus. Every discovery cohort repertoire had been produced on one sequencing platform. To predict cytomegalovirus infection status, the study brought together high-throughput TCR immunosequencing, statistical association of individual TCRs with disease status, and machine learning. The number of typed donors differed by locus: about 629-630 for A, B, C, DRB1 and DQB1; 522 for DQA1; 606 for DPA1; and 400 to 480 for DPB1. Roughly five DR-DQ haplotypes were treated as single units for association and clustering because of strong linkage in the cohort. In a later genetic analysis, genome-wide SNP genotypes for about 55% of the roughly 700 donors were used, and that subset was treated as a discovery cohort. To study patterns of TCR occurrence, a later analysis re-analyzed previously published TCR beta repertoires from 700 or so donors and added high-resolution HLA genotyping. Among the roughly 370 genotyped donors, 75% to 90% belonged to the genetic ancestry cluster associated with self-reported Caucasian donors. Donor age, sex, ethnicity and CMV serostatus were collected together with the repertoire data. In addition to the first cohort of 666 subjects, a separate validation cohort of some 120 different subjects was used. An earlier analysis of 587 of the donors used high-throughput TCR beta sequencing to judge whether each TCR beta V gene segment behaved as functional or pseudogenic. An early release covering roughly 600 HLA-typed donors comprised about 310 gigabases of sequencing data and roughly 85 million unique TCR sequences. On average, about 200,000 unique TCR beta nucleotide sequences were sequenced per donor among about 400 genotyped donors of the cohort, with roughly 18% of those sequences being non-productive. Both class I and class II loci were covered by HLA typing, at four-digit resolution. Findings and caveats that apply to the study as a whole: According to a later analysis, TCR association rates differed among HLA loci, with DRB1 alleles showing the most associated TCRs and HLA-C alleles showing the fewest. This cohort had only TCR beta chains sequenced, and the lack of alpha or paired-chain data limited which features could be detected. A group of highly shared sequence variants was considered likely to be a technical artifact of the sequencing pipeline. Because HLA typing was unavailable for some donors at each locus, only the typed subset was used in association tests. Specific HLA alleles were associated with 18,000 or so TCR beta sequences at a false discovery rate of 0.05 in a later analysis. CMV serostatus was the only immune exposure information available for the cohort. In a later analysis, several top co-occurrence clusters were reported to appear linked to parvovirus B19, influenza, CMV and Epstein-Barr virus. When HLA alleles, especially DR and DQ, strongly co-occurred, attributing TCR associations to individual alleles was difficult. In a later genetic analysis, a missense DCLRE1C variant was associated with V-gene and J-gene trimming of TCR beta chains, and the association was replicated in an independent cohort. It was suggested by the authors that the approach could potentially be generalized to other disease states and immunological phenotypes. Broadly in line with IMGT annotations, most TCR beta V segments showed up in productive rearrangements about 87% or about 30% of the time in an earlier analysis of several hundred of the donors. Most CMV-associated TCR beta chains appeared to be HLA-restricted in a later analysis, and the HLA associations seemed to be driven largely by CMV exposure. The study listed 164 TCR beta chains as associated with cytomegalovirus. The classifier was reported to diagnose cytomegalovirus status with high specificity and sensitivity in both the original and validation cohorts. Most TCR sequences were seen in very few donors, while some public TCRs were found in many individuals. A further reported finding was that TCR beta sequences accurately predicted the HLA-A and HLA-B alleles for most subjects in the first cohort. A few of the identified cytomegalovirus-associated TCR beta chains were confirmed in vitro to be specific for cytomegalovirus antigens. Because counts were too low, approximately 15 rarely observed V segments, including chromosome 9 orphons, were excluded from the earlier analysis of about 500 of the donors. Roughly uniform sequencing depth across donors was assumed in presence/absence analyses, although this assumption may not hold. A later analysis found that HLA-associated TCR beta chains were more clonally expanded and had lower generation probabilities than equally common non-associated chains. Some IMGT-functional V segments, including TRBV6-2 and TRBV6-3, could not be told apart with the 87-base-pair reads, so those segments were excluded. According to a later genetic analysis, donors in an Asian-associated ancestry cluster had fewer N-insertions in productive TCRs than the approximately 650-donor mean. Correlated functional status among segregating V segments might reflect linkage disequilibrium, but an unknown experimental factor could not be ruled out.

Reading from cysteine to phenylalanine, the CDR3 counts 14 amino acids. The read is trimmed to its CDR3 DNA, 42 bases read in frame from base 1. Cut back by 7 bases and 2 bases, the V and J ends lie 14 bases apart. Per the germline V gene (reference sequence), SEHNR is the CDR1 and FQNEAQ is the CDR2. The library was produced with the immunoSEQ multiplex PCR assay. For the multiplex PCR, a mixture combining 60 forward primers for TCR Vbeta segments and 13 reverse primers for TCR Jbeta segments was used. The CDR3 region of rearranged TCR beta genes was amplified from genomic DNA by a multiplex PCR assay. Amplified TCR beta libraries were sequenced as 87-base-pair reads on the Illumina HiSeq System. Per the source publication's procedure: A later analysis counted some 80 million unique TCR beta chains across the 650 to 800 repertoires, and around 12 million of these chains were shared by at least two donors. To remove PCR and sequencing errors, raw reads were error-corrected and collapsed into unique sequences using a nearest-neighbor algorithm that merged closely related sequences. CDR3 sequences were aligned to IMGT reference sequences to assign V, D and J gene segments. Each retained sequence needed at least a six-nucleotide match to both a V gene segment and a J gene segment. Rearrangements were called productive when the CDR3 lacked stop codons and stayed in frame with V and J; all others were non-productive. Following IMGT convention, CDR3 was defined as the stretch from the second conserved V-encoded cysteine up to the conserved J-encoded phenylalanine. Sequences without an unambiguous match to a single V gene segment were excluded from the earlier analysis of about 600 of the donors. In an earlier analysis of 500 to 750 of the donors, V segments were called functional above 56.7% productive rearrangements and were called segregating when the between-donor standard deviation exceeded 5%. A statistical classification framework was built to diagnose cytomegalovirus status from the catalog of TCR beta chain sequences. V and J gene assignment, in a later analysis, came from comparing TCR nucleotide sequences with IMGT/GENE-DB human TR gene sequences. Using the TCRdist pipeline, a later analysis assigned CDR3 sequences along with most-parsimonious VDJ recombination scenarios. A later analysis defined each TCR beta chain by its CDR3 amino acid sequence plus V-gene family, and excluded reads lacking a unique V-gene family. As a way to deal with suspected cross-contamination and a sequencing artifact, a later analysis dropped 450 to 600 nucleotide sequences that were highly shared and had low generation probability. In a later analysis, a clonal expansion index was calculated for each public chain from normalized within-repertoire ranks of inferred template counts. In a later analysis, generation probabilities were computed using a VDJ recombination model fitted to out-of-frame rearrangements, and the results were checked against IGoR. In a later analysis, hypergeometric tests were used to score TCR-TCR, TCR-HLA and TCR-CMV co-occurrence, with a repertoire-size bias correction applied to TCR pairs. A later analysis estimated false discovery rates by permuting HLA or CMV assignments 20 times. In a later analysis, co-occurring TCRs were grouped with DBSCAN, and TCRdist sequence similarity was added when clustering was performed within HLA-allele-positive subsets. For co-occurrence clustering, repertoires with fewer than 30,000 or more than 120,000 public chains were excluded, along with five repertoires with anomalous nucleotide sharing. Here the immuneACCESS table is served through TCRdb, limited to in-frame sequences with V and J called. Missing clones are a known gap in these copies; in checked studies unresolved V genes cover under half, and the rest lacks a known reason. V and J calls and clone size follow that table, whereas D and trimming were derived from the DNA. In this sample the table shows around 130,000 clones, approximately 80% of which occur a single time. The biggest ten clones account for 0.55% to 0.85% of the sample.

The cohort consisted of 666 healthy bone marrow donors. At the time of sampling, every cohort member was nominally healthy, though immune exposures that went unrecorded were likely present. The donor was CMV seronegative and was included in the group of over 300 seronegative cohort members. Every donor gave a peripheral blood sample, and the peripheral blood mononuclear cells from that sample were used for TCR beta sequencing. Genomic DNA extraction from the blood cell samples was performed with the Qiagen DNeasy Blood Extraction Kit. With regard to this clone: There is no known antigen for this receptor. It has no much larger one-base neighbor in the sample; base qualities were not kept.

The receptor chain draws on TRBV7-9 and TRBJ1-2, with no confident D gene call. The origin of this receptor is a man younger than 30 in good health and CMV-seronegative. Sequenced sample: PBMCs. The nucleotide sequence reads TGTGCCAGCAACTTGGTGGGCGCCAACTATGGCTACACCTTC. It is translated as CASNLVGANYGYTF. Reference TRBV7-9 and TRBJ1-2 genes cover what lies past the CDR3, so the full variable domain is DTGVSQNPRHKITKRGQNVTFRCDPISEHNRLYWYRQTLGQGPEFLTYFQNEAQLEKSRLLSDRFSAERPKGSFSTLEIQRTEQGDSAMYLCASNLVGANYGYTFGSGTRLTVV.